A selection of T cell receptor beta chains follows, all from one sample in a study of T cell responses to AZD1222 COVID-19 vaccine. The assay was immunoSEQ multiplex PCR, and TCRdb's table has in-frame clones only and misses some. Of just under 75,000 clones listed, around three quarters are singletons. The material was peripheral blood, obtained 28 days after the second AZD1222 dose. The source of these receptors is an adult who received the AZD1222 COVID-19 vaccine. CDR3s include the opening cysteine and the closing phenylalanine or tryptophan. Each record gives: CDR3 DNA, CDR3 protein, V gene, clone size, CDR3 length, D gene, J gene. A D gene is named only where the DNA matches it firmly. Expanded clones get a size class; other rows say once, few or many, or leave the size out.

TGTGCCAGCAGCTTAGAATATAGCAATCAGCCCCAGCATTTT	CASSLEYSNQPQHF	TRBV7-9	.	14	.	TRBJ1-5
TGTGCCAGCAGCTCATACGGCCGGAACACTGAAGCTTTCTTT	CASSSYGRNTEAFF	TRBV7-2	.	14	.	TRBJ1-1
TGTGCCAGCAGCCAAGCGCTGGGTAGCCCAGATACGCAGTATTTT	CASSQALGSPDTQYF	TRBV3-1/TRBV3-2	once	15	.	TRBJ2-3
TGTGCCAGTAGTATAGGAGGAAGGGGGCGGACAGATACGCAGTATTTT	CASSIGGRGRTDTQYF	TRBV19	.	16	TRBD1	TRBJ2-3
TGTGCCAGCAGCTCAATTGTCGGGGGTTCACCCCTCCACTTT	CASSSIVGGSPLHF	TRBV9	.	14	.	TRBJ1-6
TGCAGCGCCCGGGGGGTAGGGGGCAGCTCAGATACGCAGTATTTT	CSARGVGGSSDTQYF	TRBV29-1	.	15	.	TRBJ2-3
TGCGCCAGCAGCTTGAGCATCTCCCAGGGAGATACGCAGTATTTT	CASSLSISQGDTQYF	TRBV5-1	few	15	.	TRBJ2-3
TGCAGCGTCGAGACGGCAGGGGGTTTCACAGATACGCAGTATTTT	CSVETAGGFTDTQYF	TRBV29-1	.	15	TRBD1	TRBJ2-3
TGTGCCAGCAGCCCCGGGACAGGGAGCTATAATTCACCCCTCCACTTT	CASSPGTGSYNSPLHF	TRBV28	.	16	TRBD1	TRBJ1-6
TGTGCCAGCAGCTCGCATTATGAGCAGTACTTC	CASSSHYEQYF	TRBV7-8	.	11	.	TRBJ2-7
TGTGCCAGCAGCTTAGGAGGGACAGCTAACACCGGGGAGCTGTTTTTT	CASSLGGTANTGELFF	TRBV11-3	.	16	TRBD1	TRBJ2-2
TGCGCCAGCAGCTTGGGGGAGGCTTCCTCCTACGAGCAGTACTTC	CASSLGEASSYEQYF	TRBV5-1	.	15	.	TRBJ2-7
TGTGCCAGCAGTCCACCGGGACAGGGGTTTGGCTACACCTTC	CASSPPGQGFGYTF	TRBV28	.	14	TRBD1	TRBJ1-2
TGCGCCAGCAGCCAAGGGCGCTTCCCCCCAGTCGGGGAGCTGTTTTTT	CASSQGRFPPVGELFF	TRBV4-1	.	16	.	TRBJ2-2
TGTGCCAGCCGGGACAGGGGGAATTCACCCCTCCACTTT	CASRDRGNSPLHF	TRBV19	.	13	TRBD1	TRBJ1-6
TGTGCCAGCAGTTTAATGGGACTAGCGGGACCCGCCTACGAGCAGTACTTC	CASSLMGLAGPAYEQYF	TRBV28	.	17	TRBD2	TRBJ2-7
TGTGCCAGCAGCTTAGTTTCCAGGGGCTACAATGAGCAGTTCTTC	CASSLVSRGYNEQFF	TRBV7-9	.	15	.	TRBJ2-1
TGCGCCAGCAGCGACAGTGACTACGAGCAGTACTTC	CASSDSDYEQYF	TRBV5-1	few	12	.	TRBJ2-7
TGCGCCAGCAGCTTCGGGACTAGCGGGAGCTACGAGCAGTACTTC	CASSFGTSGSYEQYF	TRBV5-1	.	15	TRBD2	TRBJ2-7
TGTGCCTGGAGTCCCGGGACCGGTGAAGCTTTCTTT	CAWSPGTGEAFF	TRBV30	.	12	.	TRBJ1-1
TGTGCCAGCAGCCCCGGGGGCCACAATCAGCCCCAGCATTTT	CASSPGGHNQPQHF	TRBV7-9	.	14	.	TRBJ1-5
TGTGCCAGCAGCGACAGGGGGCTCCGGGGCAATGAGCAGTTCTTC	CASSDRGLRGNEQFF	TRBV2	.	15	TRBD1	TRBJ2-1